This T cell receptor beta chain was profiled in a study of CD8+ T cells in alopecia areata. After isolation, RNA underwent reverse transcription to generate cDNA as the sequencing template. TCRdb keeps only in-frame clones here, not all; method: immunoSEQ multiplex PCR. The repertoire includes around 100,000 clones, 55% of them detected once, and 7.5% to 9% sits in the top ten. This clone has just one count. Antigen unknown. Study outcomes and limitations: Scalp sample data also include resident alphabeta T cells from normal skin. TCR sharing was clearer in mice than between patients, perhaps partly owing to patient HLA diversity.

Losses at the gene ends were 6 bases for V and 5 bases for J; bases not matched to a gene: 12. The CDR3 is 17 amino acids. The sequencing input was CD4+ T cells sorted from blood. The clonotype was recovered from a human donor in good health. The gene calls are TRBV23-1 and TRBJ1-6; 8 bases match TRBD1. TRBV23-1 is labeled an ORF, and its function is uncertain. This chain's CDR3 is CASSHRTGFTDNSPLHF. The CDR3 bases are TGCGCCAGCAGCCATCGGACAGGGTTCACGGATAATTCACCCCTCCACTTT.